This T cell receptor (beta chain) was found in a study of OX40 agonist ivuxolimab in advanced cancers. The study, taken as a whole, reports: CD8+ T cells (on average) carried more expanded clones than CD4+ T cells.

This CDR3 is 15 amino acids long. The V and J ends lost 4 bases and 1 base, in that order; junction bases with no gene match: 4. Germline V CDR1 and CDR2: SGHDT, YYEEEE. Libraries were prepared by immunoSEQ multiplex PCR; TCRdb keeps only in-frame clonotypes and omits some of them. The sample lists over 50,000 clones, nearly 95% occurring once. To note about this clone: Its antigen is unidentified.

The rearrangement links TRBV5-6 to TRBJ2-2; 7 nucleotides line up with TRBD2. This receptor was taken from an adult with an advanced solid tumor such as melanoma, head and neck, liver or kidney cancer. Sequencing was performed on CD4+ or CD8+ T cells sorted from blood, taken in a trial of the OX40 agonist ivuxolimab. This chain's CDR3 is CASSVGLKNTGELFF. In nucleotides, the CDR3 is TGTGCCAGCAGCGTGGGACTAAAGAACACCGGGGAGCTGTTTTTT.